What follows are 6 T cell receptor beta chains derived from one specimen sequenced in a study of CD8+ T cells in alopecia areata. Documented treatment: oral pan-JAK inhibitor, 5-10 mg twice daily. RNA extraction was followed by reverse transcription into cDNA, which acted as the sequencing template. Clones were read by immunoSEQ multiplex PCR, and TCRdb kept only the in-frame ones, dropping some. The profile shows roughly 250,000 clones, around three fifths of them singletons. Sequencing was performed on CD4+ T cells sorted from blood, taken around week 52, from a patient treated with tofacitinib. The receptors derive from a human donor with alopecia areata.

This clone was counted a few times. The same CDR3 can be traced to other DNA sequences in this sample. The chain employs TRBV29-1 and TRBJ2-7, with D perhaps TRBD1 or TRBD2 (5 bases each). Germline CDR1 and CDR2: SQVTM and ANQGSEA. The length of the CDR3 is 11 residues. The V gene lost 6 bases and the J gene lost 0 bases, with 6 bases spanning the gap. This CDR3 is CSVRGSYEQYF. As DNA, the CDR3 is TGCAGCGTGAGGGGCTCCTACGAGCAGTACTTC.

This clone has a handful of counts. This chain uses TRBV29-1 with TRBJ2-1; D remains ambiguous. The V and J ends lost 7 bases and 5 bases respectively, with 18 bases between them. This CDR3 spans 14 amino acids. Germline CDR1 reads SQVTM; CDR2 reads ANQGSEA. CDR3 sequence (DNA): TGCAGCGCCAAAAGGAGACCCCCTCACAATGAGCAGTTCTTC. Translation: CSAKRRPPHNEQFF.

The chain uses TRBV29-1 and TRBJ1-1; D is unclear. The germline V and J ends were trimmed by 7 bases and 10 bases, with 7 bases remaining between them. Germline V gene lookup returns CDR1 SQVTM and CDR2 ANQGSEA. There are 8 residues in the CDR3. CDR3 DNA: TGCAGCGCTGAGGGAGCTTTCTTT. Its protein is CSAEGAFF.

The chain employs TRBV5-1 and TRBJ2-1; possible D gene TRBD2, 6 bases. CDR1 and CDR2 (germline): SGHRS, YFSETQ. The germline V and J ends were trimmed by 1 base and 0 bases, with 8 bases remaining between them. The CDR3 sequence is 15 residues long. CDR3 sequence reads: CASSLLGGSYNEQFF. The DNA of the CDR3 is TGCGCCAGCAGCTTGCTGGGAGGCTCCTACAATGAGCAGTTCTTC. The whole variable domain, remainder taken from reference TRBV5-1 and TRBJ2-1, is KAGVTQTPRYLIKTRGQQVTLSCSPISGHRSVSWYQQTPGQGLQFLFEYFSETQRNKGNFPGRFSGRQFSNSRSEMNVSTLELGDSALYLCASSLLGGSYNEQFFGPGTRLTVL.

V gene TRBV25-1 combines with J gene TRBJ2-3; 9 nucleotides match TRBD2. CDR1 MGHDK and CDR2 SYGVNS come from the germline V gene. Trimming at V came to 3 bases and at J to 6 bases, leaving 10 bases not matched to a gene. The CDR3 has 16 amino acids. As DNA, the CDR3 is TGTGCCAGCAGTGAGGGGGGGACTAGCCTACGGGATACGCAGTATTTT. Translating gives CASSEGGTSLRDTQYF.

The chain is built from TRBV2 and TRBJ1-1; TRBD1 matches 10 bases. Per germline, CDR1 SNHLY and CDR2 FYNNEI. With V trimmed by 7 bases and J by 1 base, 3 bases remained unmatched. The CDR3 is 14 residues long. The CDR3 DNA sequence: TGTGCCAGCAAGACAGGGGGCACGAACACTGAAGCTTTCTTT. Translated: CASKTGGTNTEAFF.